Detailed here is one TCR beta chain. Measured with immunoSEQ multiplex PCR; TCRdb has only the in-frame clones, and not every one. The profile shows around 100,000 clones, almost 80% of them singletons. The data were obtained in a study of blood T cell repertoires in COVID-19. The ends lost 5 bases at V and 5 bases at J; junction bases unmatched: 8. CDR3 length: 15 amino acids. Germline V gene sequence: CDR1 SGHTA, CDR2 FQGNSA. Sequences were obtained from peripheral blood. The sequence came from a man in his 60s with active or convalescent COVID-19. The genes are TRBV7-2 and TRBJ2-3; 9 bases line up with TRBD2. The CDR3 region has the DNA TGTGCCAGCAGCCTTAGCGGGAGATCGAGAGATACGCAGTATTTT. As protein: CASSLSGRSRDTQYF. Full variable domain (missing parts from reference TRBV7-2 and TRBJ2-3): GAGVSQSPSNKVTEKGKDVELRCDPISGHTALYWYRQSLGQGLEFLIYFQGNSAPDKSGLPSDRFSAERTGGSVSTLTIQRTQQEDSAVYLCASSLSGRSRDTQYFGPGTRLTVL.